A selection of T cell receptor beta chains follows, all from one sample in a study of beta chain features in type 1 diabetes. Repertoires were generated with immunoSEQ multiplex PCR, while TCRdb's copy carries only in-frame clones and drops some. This sample has fewer than 350,000 clones, with approximately 16% found just once. The sequenced sample was naive CD4+ T cells from blood. The source is a man aged 18 to 35 with type 1 diabetes. The CDR3 runs from the conserved cysteine through the conserved F or W. Fields, in order: CDR3 protein, CDR3 DNA, clone size, J gene, V gene, D gene. D genes are given only for firm matches. Expanded clones get a size class; other rows say once, few or many, or leave the size out.

CDR3 protein: CASSPYQRGQETQYF; CDR3 DNA: TGTGCCAGCTCACCTTACCAGCGAGGCCAAGAGACCCAGTACTTC; clone size: -; J gene: TRBJ2-5; V gene: TRBV18; D gene: -
CDR3 protein: CASMETGGDPGELFF; CDR3 DNA: TGTGCCAGCATGGAGACAGGGGGCGATCCCGGGGAGCTGTTTTTT; clone size: -; J gene: TRBJ2-2; V gene: TRBV28; D gene: TRBD1
CDR3 protein: CASSQVYSSYEQYF; CDR3 DNA: TGCGCCAGCAGCCAAGTTTACAGTTCCTACGAGCAGTACTTC; clone size: -; J gene: TRBJ2-7; V gene: TRBV4-3; D gene: -
CDR3 protein: CASSLLGGPYEQYF; CDR3 DNA: TGTGCCAGCAGTCTACTGGGAGGGCCGTACGAGCAGTACTTC; clone size: -; J gene: TRBJ2-7; V gene: TRBV5-5; D gene: TRBD2
CDR3 protein: CASDLSRSSYEQYF; CDR3 DNA: TGTGCCAGCGATCTTTCACGGAGCTCCTACGAGCAGTACTTC; clone size: -; J gene: TRBJ2-7; V gene: TRBV6-1; D gene: -
CDR3 protein: CASSPGTGGPWEQYF; CDR3 DNA: TGTGCCAGCTCACCTGGGACAGGGGGGCCTTGGGAGCAGTACTTC; clone size: few; J gene: TRBJ2-7; V gene: TRBV18; D gene: TRBD1
CDR3 protein: CSVTSGQGHTEAFF; CDR3 DNA: TGCAGCGTAACCTCAGGACAGGGGCACACTGAAGCTTTCTTT; clone size: few; J gene: TRBJ1-1; V gene: TRBV29-1; D gene: TRBD1
CDR3 protein: CASSGGGISNYGYTF; CDR3 DNA: TGTGCCAGCAGTGGGGGCGGCATTTCTAACTATGGCTACACCTTC; clone size: few; J gene: TRBJ1-2; V gene: TRBV28; D gene: -
CDR3 protein: CASSPAGSKNIQYF; CDR3 DNA: TGTGCCAGCAGTCCCGCAGGGTCCAAAAACATTCAGTACTTC; clone size: once; J gene: TRBJ2-4; V gene: TRBV6-6; D gene: -
CDR3 protein: CASSRTENTGELFF; CDR3 DNA: TGTGCCAGTAGCCGGACAGAGAACACCGGGGAGCTGTTTTTT; clone size: few; J gene: TRBJ2-2; V gene: TRBV19; D gene: -
CDR3 protein: CASSRPGQGKDEQFF; CDR3 DNA: TGTGCCAGCAGTAGACCGGGACAGGGGAAGGATGAGCAGTTCTTC; clone size: -; J gene: TRBJ2-1; V gene: TRBV6-6; D gene: TRBD1
CDR3 protein: CASSGRSSYNEQFF; CDR3 DNA: TGTGCCAGCAGTGGGCGGAGCTCCTACAATGAGCAGTTCTTC; clone size: -; J gene: TRBJ2-1; V gene: TRBV25-1; D gene: -
CDR3 protein: CSVETGLGWQETQYF; CDR3 DNA: TGCAGCGTTGAAACGGGACTGGGCTGGCAAGAGACCCAGTACTTC; clone size: few; J gene: TRBJ2-5; V gene: TRBV29-1; D gene: -
CDR3 protein: CASSLSTSGDTQYF; CDR3 DNA: TGTGCCAGCAGCTTATCGACTAGCGGAGATACGCAGTATTTT; clone size: -; J gene: TRBJ2-3; V gene: TRBV7-9; D gene: TRBD2
CDR3 protein: CASSLAGYGYTF; CDR3 DNA: TGTGCCAGCAGCCTAGCCGGGTATGGCTACACCTTC; clone size: -; J gene: TRBJ1-2; V gene: TRBV28; D gene: -
CDR3 protein: CASSRQNSNQPQHF; CDR3 DNA: TGTGCCAGTAGCCGACAGAATAGCAATCAGCCCCAGCATTTT; clone size: -; J gene: TRBJ1-5; V gene: TRBV19; D gene: -
CDR3 protein: CASSSRTVATGELFF; CDR3 DNA: TGTGCCAGCAGCTCGAGGACAGTCGCCACCGGGGAGCTGTTTTTT; clone size: -; J gene: TRBJ2-2; V gene: TRBV7-9; D gene: -
CDR3 protein: CASSLAAGGTTEAFF; CDR3 DNA: TGCGCCAGCAGCTTGGCTGCGGGGGGGACCACTGAAGCTTTCTTT; clone size: -; J gene: TRBJ1-1; V gene: TRBV5-1; D gene: -
CDR3 protein: CASSRTSGDRGTQYF; CDR3 DNA: TGTGCCAGCAGTCGGACTAGCGGGGACAGAGGGACCCAGTACTTC; clone size: -; J gene: TRBJ2-5; V gene: TRBV6-5; D gene: TRBD2
CDR3 protein: CATSRQDRGITGELFF; CDR3 DNA: TGTGCCACCAGCAGACAGGACAGGGGAATCACCGGGGAGCTGTTTTTT; clone size: few; J gene: TRBJ2-2; V gene: TRBV15; D gene: TRBD1
CDR3 protein: CASSIRTDEAAQYF; CDR3 DNA: TGTGCCAGCAGCATCCGGACAGACGAGGCGGCGCAGTACTTC; clone size: -; J gene: TRBJ2-7; V gene: TRBV11-2; D gene: -
CDR3 protein: CASAPRWGPGNEQFF; CDR3 DNA: TGTGCTTCTGCTCCCAGGTGGGGGCCGGGGAATGAGCAGTTCTTC; clone size: few; J gene: TRBJ2-1; V gene: TRBV7-2; D gene: -
CDR3 protein: CASSQGWGRDYGYTF; CDR3 DNA: TGCGCCAGCAGCCAAGGATGGGGGCGCGACTATGGCTACACCTTC; clone size: -; J gene: TRBJ1-2; V gene: TRBV4-3; D gene: -
CDR3 protein: CASSFSGDNEKLFF; CDR3 DNA: TGTGCCAGCAGCTTCTCCGGAGATAATGAAAAACTGTTTTTT; clone size: few; J gene: TRBJ1-4; V gene: TRBV7-9; D gene: -
CDR3 protein: CASSVADTQYF; CDR3 DNA: TGTGCCAGCAGCGTCGCAGATACGCAGTATTTT; clone size: -; J gene: TRBJ2-3; V gene: TRBV9; D gene: -
CDR3 protein: CASSEQGSYEQYF; CDR3 DNA: TGTGCCAGCAGTGAACAGGGGTCCTACGAGCAGTACTTC; clone size: few; J gene: TRBJ2-7; V gene: TRBV2; D gene: -
CDR3 protein: CASSDLRSEQYF; CDR3 DNA: TGTGCCAGCAGCGATTTAAGGAGCGAGCAGTACTTC; clone size: -; J gene: TRBJ2-7; V gene: TRBV5-4; D gene: -
CDR3 protein: CASSGSQGQKIQKDNQPQHF; CDR3 DNA: TGTGCCAGCAGTGGCTCTCAGGGGCAAAAGATACAAAAGGACAATCAGCCCCAGCATTTT; clone size: -; J gene: TRBJ1-5; V gene: TRBV6-4; D gene: -
CDR3 protein: CASSLSWEEQYF; CDR3 DNA: TGTGCCAGCAGCTTATCGTGGGAGGAGCAGTACTTC; clone size: few; J gene: TRBJ2-7; V gene: TRBV7-9; D gene: -
CDR3 protein: CASSYSGTAVLDEQFF; CDR3 DNA: TGTGCCAGCAGTTACTCGGGGACAGCCGTATTGGATGAGCAGTTCTTC; clone size: -; J gene: TRBJ2-1; V gene: TRBV6-5; D gene: TRBD1
CDR3 protein: CATSSRHPSYEQYF; CDR3 DNA: TGTGCCACCAGCAGTCGACACCCCTCCTACGAGCAGTACTTC; clone size: few; J gene: TRBJ2-7; V gene: TRBV15; D gene: -
CDR3 protein: CASEGDRRYEQYF; CDR3 DNA: TGTGCCAGCGAGGGGGACAGGAGGTACGAGCAGTACTTC; clone size: few; J gene: TRBJ2-7; V gene: TRBV28; D gene: TRBD1
CDR3 protein: CARTNRAGYNEQFF; CDR3 DNA: TGTGCCCGGACTAACAGGGCAGGTTACAATGAGCAGTTCTTC; clone size: -; J gene: TRBJ2-1; V gene: TRBV30; D gene: -
CDR3 protein: CASSWRQTNTGELFF; CDR3 DNA: TGCGCCAGCAGCTGGAGACAGACCAACACCGGGGAGCTGTTTTTT; clone size: few; J gene: TRBJ2-2; V gene: TRBV5-1; D gene: -
CDR3 protein: CASSFWDTSSYEQYF; CDR3 DNA: TGTGCCAGCAGTTTCTGGGACACAAGTTCCTACGAGCAGTACTTC; clone size: -; J gene: TRBJ2-7; V gene: TRBV28; D gene: -
CDR3 protein: CASLTGNYGYTF; CDR3 DNA: TGTGCCAGCTTGACGGGGAACTATGGCTACACCTTC; clone size: few; J gene: TRBJ1-2; V gene: TRBV7-9; D gene: -
CDR3 protein: CAWRAGPGNTEAFF; CDR3 DNA: TGTGCCTGGAGAGCGGGACCGGGCAACACTGAAGCTTTCTTT; clone size: -; J gene: TRBJ1-1; V gene: TRBV30; D gene: -
CDR3 protein: CASSLAGGPDLNEQFF; CDR3 DNA: TGCGCCAGCAGCTTGGCGGGGGGGCCCGATTTGAATGAGCAGTTCTTC; clone size: -; J gene: TRBJ2-1; V gene: TRBV5-1; D gene: TRBD2
CDR3 protein: CASQLGQNLGELFF; CDR3 DNA: TGTGCCAGTCAGTTGGGCCAGAACTTAGGGGAGCTGTTTTTT; clone size: -; J gene: TRBJ2-2; V gene: TRBV19; D gene: -
CDR3 protein: CASSEGTSSSGNTIYF; CDR3 DNA: TGCGCCAGCAGCGAGGGAACTTCGAGCTCTGGAAACACCATATATTTT; clone size: -; J gene: TRBJ1-3; V gene: TRBV5-1; D gene: -
CDR3 protein: CATGPGTSGRWGEQYF; CDR3 DNA: TGTGCCACCGGTCCCGGGACTAGCGGGAGATGGGGCGAGCAGTACTTC; clone size: few; J gene: TRBJ2-7; V gene: TRBV10-3; D gene: TRBD2
CDR3 protein: CASSSSAAGFGYTF; CDR3 DNA: TGCGCCAGCAGCAGTTCGGCCGCGGGGTTTGGCTACACCTTC; clone size: -; J gene: TRBJ1-2; V gene: TRBV5-1; D gene: -
CDR3 protein: CASSPGQVVGYGYTF; CDR3 DNA: TGTGCCAGCAGCCCGGGACAGGTAGTTGGATATGGCTACACCTTC; clone size: few; J gene: TRBJ1-2; V gene: TRBV6-5; D gene: TRBD1
CDR3 protein: CASSRQGSTDTQYF; CDR3 DNA: TGCGCCAGCAGTCGACAGGGGAGCACAGATACGCAGTATTTT; clone size: -; J gene: TRBJ2-3; V gene: TRBV5-1; D gene: TRBD1
CDR3 protein: CASSLGRVDTGELFF; CDR3 DNA: TGTGCCAGCAGTTTGGGCAGGGTTGACACCGGGGAGCTGTTTTTT; clone size: few; J gene: TRBJ2-2; V gene: TRBV27; D gene: -
CDR3 protein: CASSSERGGWETQYF; CDR3 DNA: TGTGCCAGCAGCTCCGAGCGGGGGGGCTGGGAGACCCAGTACTTC; clone size: -; J gene: TRBJ2-5; V gene: TRBV7-2; D gene: TRBD2
CDR3 protein: CASSWDRRPHYGYTF; CDR3 DNA: TGTGCCAGCAGCTGGGACAGGCGACCCCACTATGGCTACACCTTC; clone size: few; J gene: TRBJ1-2; V gene: TRBV5-4; D gene: TRBD1
CDR3 protein: CASSHGLAGKSQYF; CDR3 DNA: TGTGCCAGCAGTCACGGACTAGCGGGAAAATCCCAGTACTTC; clone size: -; J gene: TRBJ2-5; V gene: TRBV6-5; D gene: TRBD2
CDR3 protein: CASSQDHLAATAYEQYF; CDR3 DNA: TGTGCCAGCAGCCAAGATCACCTAGCGGCAACGGCCTACGAGCAGTACTTC; clone size: -; J gene: TRBJ2-7; V gene: TRBV4-2; D gene: TRBD2
CDR3 protein: CASSAGLGLSYEQYF; CDR3 DNA: TGTGCCAGCAGCGCCGGCCTGGGCCTCTCCTACGAGCAGTACTTC; clone size: few; J gene: TRBJ2-7; V gene: TRBV7-6; D gene: -
CDR3 protein: CASSPRQGKDSPNIEQFF; CDR3 DNA: TGTGCCAGCAGCCCCCGACAGGGAAAGGACAGTCCGAACATTGAGCAGTTCTTC; clone size: -; J gene: TRBJ2-1; V gene: TRBV7-9; D gene: TRBD1
CDR3 protein: CASRWGPGNIQYF; CDR3 DNA: TGTGCCAGCAGGTGGGGCCCGGGAAACATTCAGTACTTC; clone size: -; J gene: TRBJ2-4; V gene: TRBV7-2; D gene: -